This T cell receptor beta chain appears in the sequencing data of a study of blood T cell repertoires in COVID-19. Here immunoSEQ multiplex PCR was the method, and the copy in TCRdb shows in-frame clones only, minus some. The sample lists about 320,000 clones, approximately 85% occurring once. The germline V gene has CDR1 PRHDT and CDR2 FYEKMQ (reference sequence). This CDR3 contains 14 residues. Deletions cut 2 bases from V and 3 bases from J, with 11 bases between. This clonotype was sampled from a human donor in a cohort sampled during active COVID-19. The V gene is TRBV13, the J gene TRBJ2-7, with a possible D match to TRBD1 (6 bases). The sequencing sample was made of peripheral blood. For the CDR3, the DNA is TGTGCCAGCAGCTTAAGGGACATGAGCTACGAGCAGTACTTC. Protein product: CASSLRDMSYEQYF.